These 16 T cell receptor beta chains came from one sample sequenced in a study of shared clonotypes between healthy human individuals. Profiling relied on immunoSEQ multiplex PCR, and the TCRdb table lists in-frame clones only, not all of them. The table shows under 700,000 clones, with 90% to 95% occurring only once. As defined, naive CD8 cells were CD45RO-negative and positively selected for CCR7, with terminally differentiated effector memory CD45RA+ cells excluded. Sequenced sample: naive CD8+ T cells sorted from blood. Receptors were obtained from a woman in her 30s in good health.

CDR3 amino acids: CASSEGPVYEQYF. The CDR3 nucleotides read TGTGCCAGCAGTGAAGGGCCAGTCTACGAGCAGTACTTC. This rearrangement joins TRBV6-1 to TRBJ2-7; the D is unclear. The CDR3 covers 13 residues. Trimming took 1 base from V and 3 from J, leaving 7 bases between them. Germline CDR1 and CDR2: MNHNS and SASEGT.

This clone was seen once. The rearrangement uses TRBV29-1 and TRBJ1-3, with 10 bases lining up with TRBD1. This CDR3 has 18 amino acids. V gave up 7 bases and J gave up 3 bases; unmatched junction bases: 18. Germline V CDR1 and CDR2: SQVTM, ANQGSEA. CDR3 nucleotides: TGCAGCGCTACCGGGGGCTCCCCGGGACAGGGGCTTGGAAACACCATATATTTT. Protein sequence: CSATGGSPGQGLGNTIYF.

This clone was observed once. The rearrangement uses TRBV5-1 and TRBJ1-1; 10 bases agree with TRBD1. With 0 bases clipped from V and 1 base from J, the junction kept 9 bases outside the gene matches. Germline values: CDR1 SGHRS, CDR2 YFSETQ. This CDR3 spans 18 amino acids. CDR3 coding DNA: TGCGCCAGCAGCTTGGGGGACAGGGGCGAGCCCAGGAACACTGAAGCTTTCTTT. Its protein product is CASSLGDRGEPRNTEAFF. Full variable domain (remainder filled in from reference TRBV5-1 and TRBJ1-1): KAGVTQTPRYLIKTRGQQVTLSCSPISGHRSVSWYQQTPGQGLQFLFEYFSETQRNKGNFPGRFSGRQFSNSRSEMNVSTLELGDSALYLCASSLGDRGEPRNTEAFFGQGTRLTVV.

The J gene is TRBJ2-7, the V gene TRBV4-1; D is possibly TRBD2 (5 bases). The germline V gene encodes CDR1 MGHRA and CDR2 YSYEKL. The CDR3 consists of 14 residues. Between the trimmed V and J ends, which lost 3 bases and 6 bases, there was a span of 15 bases. The CDR3 DNA is TGCGCCAGCAGCCAGCCAGGAGGCCGTGGCGAGCAGTACTTC. Its translation: CASSQPGGRGEQYF.

V and J are TRBV27 and TRBJ1-5, with D tentatively TRBD1 (5 bases). The CDR3 contains 15 residues. In germline, CDR1 is MNHEY, CDR2 SMNVEV (reference sequence). The V gene lost 1 base and the J gene lost 0 bases, with 7 bases spanning the gap. The chain's CDR3 is CASSLWGNSNQPQHF. The CDR3, as DNA: TGTGCCAGCAGTTTATGGGGGAATAGCAATCAGCCCCAGCATTTT.

The chain uses TRBV5-1 and TRBJ2-7; D may be TRBD1 or TRBD2 (5 bases each). Germline CDR1 is SGHRS and CDR2 is YFSETQ. V was shortened by 1 base and J by 2 bases, with 13 bases between the two germline ends. The CDR3 runs 15 residues. Written as DNA, the CDR3 is TGCGCCAGCAGCTTGCACACGGGGCCAGCCTACGAGCAGTACTTC. Amino acids: CASSLHTGPAYEQYF.

This chain connects TRBV25-1 to TRBJ1-3; D is unresolved. Per germline, CDR1 MGHDK and CDR2 SYGVNS. V dropped 3 bases and J dropped 4 bases, with 4 bases sitting between them. The CDR3 length is 12 residues. CDR3 residues: CASSDPGNTIYF. CDR3 coding DNA: TGTGCCAGCAGTGACCCGGGAAACACCATATATTTT.

V gene TRBV9 combines with J gene TRBJ1-1; TRBD1 is a possible D gene (5 bases). The germline gives CDR1 SGDLS, CDR2 YYNGEE. The CDR3 totals 17 residues. Trimming took 0 bases from V and 0 from J, leaving 15 bases between them. The CDR3, as DNA: TGTGCCAGCAGCGTAGACCCGTCGGGGCTATTGAACACTGAAGCTTTCTTT. Protein: CASSVDPSGLLNTEAFF.

The rearrangement joins TRBV27 to TRBJ2-6; 7 nucleotides match TRBD1. V lost 5 bases and J lost 2; bases outside the gene matches: 6. CDR1 is MNHEY and CDR2 is SMNVEV in the germline V gene (reference sequence). The CDR3 has 16 residues. In nucleotides, the CDR3 is TGTGCCAGCAGTCCTCTAACAGGGGCTGGGGCCAACGTCCTGACTTTC. It codes for CASSPLTGAGANVLTF.

This clone occurred a few times. Other DNA sequences in this specimen translate into the identical CDR3. The chain recombines TRBV4-1 with TRBJ2-1; D remains ambiguous. This CDR3 spans 11 amino acids. V lost 2 bases and J 4 bases, leaving 0 bases between the germline ends. The V gene's germline CDR1 is MGHRA and CDR2 YSYEKL. The CDR3 bases are TGCGCCAGCAGCCAATACAATGAGCAGTTCTTC. Protein product: CASSQYNEQFF.

The chain uses TRBV4-1 and TRBJ2-4; 9 positions agree with TRBD1. There are 18 residues in the CDR3. The trim removed 5 bases at V and 0 bases at J, leaving 11 bases unmatched. Germline V lookup: CDR1 MGHRA, CDR2 YSYEKL. The CDR3 DNA sequence: TGCGCCAGCAGCTACCGACCGACAGGGGGTTTAGCCAAAAACATTCAGTACTTC. It codes for CASSYRPTGGLAKNIQYF.

The chain is built from TRBV10-3 and TRBJ2-7; the match to TRBD2 covers 11 bases. Germline CDR1 is ENHRY and CDR2 is SYGVKD. The V gene end was trimmed by 5 bases and the J gene end by 3 bases; junction bases not matched to a gene: 18. The CDR3 spans 19 residues. The CDR3 region is CAISLYPLPLAGARYEQYF. The DNA of the CDR3 is TGTGCCATCAGTCTCTACCCCCTTCCACTAGCGGGAGCACGCTACGAGCAGTACTTC.

This chain links TRBV28 with TRBJ2-5, with a weak D call TRBD1 (6 bases). The CDR3 covers 13 residues. CDR1 MDHEN and CDR2 SYDVKM come from the germline V gene. Trimming pared 5 bases from V and 4 bases from J, leaving 11 bases between. The CDR3 bases are TGTGCCAGCAGTCTCCTGACAGGAGAGACCCAGTACTTC. Amino acid sequence: CASSLLTGETQYF. Filled out from reference TRBV28 and TRBJ2-5, the complete variable domain reads DVKVTQSSRYLVKRTGEKVFLECVQDMDHENMFWYRQDPGLGLRLIYFSYDVKMKEKGDIPEGYSVSREKKERFSLILESASTNQTSMYLCASSLLTGETQYFGPGTRLLVL.

The chain couples TRBV7-9 to TRBJ2-1; a possible D gene is TRBD1 (6 bases). CDR1 and CDR2 from the germline V gene are SEHNR and FQNEAQ (reference sequence). The CDR3 has 12 residues. Between the trimmed V and J ends, which lost 3 bases and 9 bases, there was a span of 9 bases. The DNA of the CDR3 is TGTGCCAGCAGCTTCAGGGGCACTGAGCAGTTCTTC. Translating it yields CASSFRGTEQFF.

In the case of this clone: Other DNA sequences of this sample code for an identical CDR3. The chain employs TRBV7-9 and TRBJ2-1, with D perhaps TRBD2 (6 bases). V lost 3 bases, J lost 9 bases, and 9 bases lay in between. From germline, CDR1 is SEHNR and CDR2 FQNEAQ (reference sequence). The CDR3 contains 12 residues. CDR3: CASSLAGSEQFF. For the CDR3, the DNA is TGTGCCAGCAGCTTGGCCGGGAGTGAGCAGTTCTTC.

The rearrangement links TRBV19 to TRBJ2-7, with 7 bases fitting TRBD2. The CDR3 has 16 residues. Germline values: CDR1 LNHDA, CDR2 SQIVND (reference sequence). The V gene end was trimmed by 5 bases and the J gene end by 2 bases; junction bases not matched to a gene: 12. The CDR3 here is CASSFSVGGGAYEQYF. The CDR3 nucleotides are TGTGCCAGTAGTTTCTCCGTCGGTGGGGGGGCCTACGAGCAGTACTTC.